This TCR beta chain is from a study of T-cell memory formation after mild COVID-19. Germline V gives CDR1 SQVTM, CDR2 ANQGSEA. V trimming: 3 bases; J trimming: 2 bases; junction bases outside the gene matches: 7. CDR3 size: 15 residues. This clonotype was counted many times. Its antigen is not known. TCRdb reprocessed the 5' RACE reads with MiXCR, giving one entry per CDR3 protein. The sample carries around 440,000 distinct CDR3 sequences, 18% recorded once. Study conclusions and caveats: Some clones that responded were present in memory (sampled pre-infection), which suggests cross-reactive memory joined. Day 15 to 85 contracting clones showed balanced CD4/CD8; day 15 to 37 expanders favored CD4+.

This clonotype was sampled from an adult woman who had mild COVID-19 (a few samples of this study predate the infection). Cell type and time point are not known. Material: PBMCs or a T cell subset sorted from them (not recorded which). The genes are TRBV29-1 and TRBJ2-1; TRBD2 matches 7 bases. This chain's CDR3 is CSVDPGLITYNEQFF. CDR3 sequence (DNA): TGCAGCGTTGATCCGGGACTAATCACCTACAATGAGCAGTTCTTC.